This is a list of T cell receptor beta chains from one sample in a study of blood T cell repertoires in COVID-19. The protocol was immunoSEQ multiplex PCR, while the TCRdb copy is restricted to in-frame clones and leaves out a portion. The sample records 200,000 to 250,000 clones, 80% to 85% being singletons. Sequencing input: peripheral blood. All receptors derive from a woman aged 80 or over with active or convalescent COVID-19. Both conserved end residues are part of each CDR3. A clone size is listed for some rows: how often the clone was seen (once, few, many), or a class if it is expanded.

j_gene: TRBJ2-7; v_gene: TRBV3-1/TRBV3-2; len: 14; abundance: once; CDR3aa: CASSQAGLSYEQYF
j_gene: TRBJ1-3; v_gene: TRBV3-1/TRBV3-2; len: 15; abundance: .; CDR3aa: CASSRTGERGNTIYF
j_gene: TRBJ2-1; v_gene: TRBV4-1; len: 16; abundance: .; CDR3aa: CASSQGGLAEWNEQFF
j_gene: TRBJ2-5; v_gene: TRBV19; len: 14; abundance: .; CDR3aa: CASSIDPGGETQYF
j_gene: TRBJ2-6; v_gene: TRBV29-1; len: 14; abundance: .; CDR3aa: CSVSASSGANVLTF
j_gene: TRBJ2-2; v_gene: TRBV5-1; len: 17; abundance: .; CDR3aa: CASSDTSGRVNTGELFF
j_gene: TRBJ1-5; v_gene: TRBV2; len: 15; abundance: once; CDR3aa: CATRGAGYSNQPQHF
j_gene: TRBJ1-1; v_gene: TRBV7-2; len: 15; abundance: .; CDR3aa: CASSLALAGITEAFF
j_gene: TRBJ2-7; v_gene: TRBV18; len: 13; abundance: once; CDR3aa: CASSWGGDYEQYF
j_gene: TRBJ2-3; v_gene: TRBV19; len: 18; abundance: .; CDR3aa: CASSPDLAGTGYSDTQYF
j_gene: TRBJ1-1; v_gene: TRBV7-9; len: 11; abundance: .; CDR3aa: CASSFEHEAFF
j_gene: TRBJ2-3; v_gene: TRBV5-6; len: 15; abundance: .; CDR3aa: CASSSGQTSTDTQYF
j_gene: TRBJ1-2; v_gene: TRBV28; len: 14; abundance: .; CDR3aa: CASSHQGQNYGYTF
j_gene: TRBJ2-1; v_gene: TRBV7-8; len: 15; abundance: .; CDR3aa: CASSETGTGWNEQFF
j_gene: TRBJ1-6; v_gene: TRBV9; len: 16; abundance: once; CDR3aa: CASSVGPGTINSPLHF
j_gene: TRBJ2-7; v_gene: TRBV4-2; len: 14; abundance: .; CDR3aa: CASSLAGIAYEQYF
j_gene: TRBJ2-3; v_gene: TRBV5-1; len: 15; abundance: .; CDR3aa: CASSLSGHVADTQYF
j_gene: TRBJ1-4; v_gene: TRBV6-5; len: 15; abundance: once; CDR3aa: CASSSYRASNEKLFF
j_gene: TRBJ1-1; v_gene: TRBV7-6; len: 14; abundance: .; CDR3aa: CASSLEGANTEAFF
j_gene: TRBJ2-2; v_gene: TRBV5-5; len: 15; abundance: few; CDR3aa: CASSLEGRFTGELFF
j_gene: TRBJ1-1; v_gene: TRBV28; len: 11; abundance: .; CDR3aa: CASRRDTEAFF
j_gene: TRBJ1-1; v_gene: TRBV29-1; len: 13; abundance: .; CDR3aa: CSVLGQGLTEAFF
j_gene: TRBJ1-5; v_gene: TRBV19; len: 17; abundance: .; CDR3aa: CASNAGFGTGSNQPQHF
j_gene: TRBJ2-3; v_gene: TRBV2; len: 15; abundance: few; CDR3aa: CASSEWASGSFTQYF
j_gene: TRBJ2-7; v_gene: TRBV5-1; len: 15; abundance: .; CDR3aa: CASSLGGRGAYEQYF
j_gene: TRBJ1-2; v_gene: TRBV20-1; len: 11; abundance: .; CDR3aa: CSASGGGGYTF
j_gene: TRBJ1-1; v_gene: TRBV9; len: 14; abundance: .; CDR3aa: CASSPQVLNTEAFF
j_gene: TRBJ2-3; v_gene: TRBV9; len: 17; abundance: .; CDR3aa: CASSPRGGPAGTDTQYF